The 21 T cell receptor beta chains below were found in one sample sequenced in a study of technical replicates of blood from a handful of donors. Only in-frame clones appear in the TCRdb table, and some are missing; sequencing was by immunoSEQ multiplex PCR. Of 95,000 or so clones in the sample, 85% to 95% are singletons; the top ten hold 0.3% to 0.35%. Source material: T cells isolated from PBMCs. These receptors came from a human donor in good health.

The chain is built from TRBV5-4 and TRBJ2-5; the D gene is possibly TRBD1 (5 bases). This CDR3 is 15 amino acids long. Germline loops: CDR1 SGHNT, CDR2 YYREEE (reference sequence). The V end lost 1 base, the J end lost 4 bases, and 14 bases lay between the germline ends. The CDR3 DNA sequence: TGTGCCAGCAGCTTGAGCCAGGTGGGGCGAGAGACCCAGTACTTC. The encoded protein is CASSLSQVGRETQYF.

The CDR3: CASSLAALAGGPETQYF. The CDR3 nucleotides read TGCGCCAGCAGCTTGGCGGCACTAGCGGGAGGGCCAGAGACCCAGTACTTC. This chain joins TRBV5-1 and TRBJ2-5; the match to TRBD2 covers 13 bases. Unmatched junction bases numbered 6, after V lost 0 bases and J lost 4 bases. CDR1 is SGHRS and CDR2 is YFSETQ in the germline V gene. The CDR3 is 17 residues long.

This chain's CDR3 is CASSQAGSGSIDTQYF. The CDR3 nucleotides read TGCGCCAGCAGCCAAGCGGGAAGCGGGAGTATAGATACGCAGTATTTT. The chain recombines TRBV4-1 with TRBJ2-3; the match to TRBD2 covers 8 bases. There are 16 residues in the CDR3. V was pared by 1 base and J by 5 bases, with 8 bases of the junction left unmatched. The germline gives CDR1 MGHRA, CDR2 YSYEKL.

The CDR3 loop is CASSAGQTEQPQHF. The CDR3 region has the DNA TGTGCCAGCAGCGCGGGACAAACGGAACAGCCCCAGCATTTT. J is TRBJ1-5 and V is TRBV9; D may be TRBD1 (6 bases). The ends were cut back, 3 bases at V and 7 bases at J, with 14 bases in the middle. This CDR3 contains 14 residues. Germline V lookup: CDR1 SGDLS, CDR2 YYNGEE.

The chain has TRBV10-3 and TRBJ1-5; D is perhaps TRBD1 (6 bases). V lost 2 bases and J 7 bases, leaving 18 bases between the germline ends. The CDR3 is made up of 16 amino acids. The germline V gene has CDR1 ENHRY and CDR2 SYGVKD. The CDR3 protein is CAISEVLQGKGQPQHF. Written as DNA, the CDR3 is TGTGCCATCAGTGAGGTCCTACAGGGAAAGGGACAGCCCCAGCATTTT.

The chain couples TRBV4-1 to TRBJ1-2, with unresolved D. CDR1 MGHRA and CDR2 YSYEKL come from the germline V gene. Trimming took off 0 bases at V and 8 bases at J, with 25 bases between the two ends. The CDR3 is 18 amino acids. CDR3 bases: TGCGCCAGCAGCCAAGATCCCTATCCACGGGGTCGATTTAGGGGCTACACCTTC. Its protein is CASSQDPYPRGRFRGYTF.

The chain uses TRBV5-6 and TRBJ2-7, with a tentative D call TRBD1 (5 bases). This CDR3 comprises 15 residues. V was shortened by 4 bases and J by 3 bases, with 17 bases between the two germline ends. Germline V gene data show CDR1 as SGHDT and CDR2 as YYEEEE. CDR3 bases: TGTGCCAGCAGCCCGTCAGGACAACCAATCTACGAGCAGTACTTC. As protein: CASSPSGQPIYEQYF.

This sequence joins TRBV7-3 and TRBJ2-1, with TRBD2 matching 9 bases. CDR1 and CDR2 (germline): SGHTA, FQGTGA. The CDR3 has 16 amino acids. The V gene end was trimmed by 3 bases and the J gene end by 2 bases; junction bases not matched to a gene: 5. DNA for the CDR3: TGTGCCAGCAGCTTTCCGGGACTAGCAGCCTACAATGAGCAGTTCTTC. As protein: CASSFPGLAAYNEQFF.

The chain couples TRBV7-2 to TRBJ1-4, with a possible D match to TRBD1 (6 bases). The CDR3 totals 13 residues. The germline V gene has CDR1 SGHTA and CDR2 FQGNSA. Trimming cost V 3 bases and J 8 bases, with 10 bases left between them. The CDR3 DNA is TGTGCCAGCAGCTTTAAGGGGGTCGAAAAACTGTTTTTT. Translation: CASSFKGVEKLFF.

This chain joins TRBV27 and TRBJ2-5; 11 bases fit TRBD1. V lost 3 bases to trimming and J lost 4 bases; unmatched junction nucleotides: 7. The CDR3 extends over 16 amino acids. In germline, CDR1 is MNHEY, CDR2 SMNVEV (reference sequence). CDR3 DNA sequence: TGTGCCAGCAGTTTTGCCGGACAGGGGGCGCGAGAGACCCAGTACTTC. Residues: CASSFAGQGARETQYF.

The V and J genes are TRBV5-1 and TRBJ2-1, with 12 bases identical to TRBD2. The CDR3 extends over 14 amino acids. Germline CDR1 and CDR2: SGHRS and YFSETQ. V was clipped by 4 bases and J by 6 bases; unmatched bases: 2. The CDR3 DNA is TGCGCCAGCAGCCCGGGACTAGCGGGCAATGAGCAGTTCTTC. The encoded protein is CASSPGLAGNEQFF.

The chain employs TRBV25-1 and TRBJ1-6; 8 nucleotides match TRBD1. Germline assignment: CDR1 MGHDK and CDR2 SYGVNS. CDR3 length: 16 residues. Losses at the gene ends were 3 bases for V and 8 bases for J; bases not matched to a gene: 9. The CDR3, as DNA: TGTGCCAGCAGTGAGAGGACAGGGCCGTCTGATTCACCCCTCCACTTT. This gives the protein CASSERTGPSDSPLHF.

The chain has TRBV6-5 and TRBJ1-1; 7 bases agree with TRBD1. Germline CDR1 and CDR2: MNHEY and SVGAGI. The CDR3 runs 13 residues. Trimming removed 5 bases from V and 8 bases from J; junction bases left unmatched: 8. CDR3 sequence: CASSLGQLFEAFF. Here the CDR3 DNA reads TGTGCCAGCAGTCTGGGACAGCTATTCGAAGCTTTCTTT.

J is TRBJ1-2 and V is TRBV9, with D possibly matching TRBD1 (5 bases). The CDR3 is made up of 15 amino acids. The germline CDR1 and CDR2 sequences are SGDLS and YYNGEE. V lost 6 bases and J lost 6, with 21 bases in between. CDR3 bases: TGTGCCAGCAAGGGCGGGGGGGGAGCCCTTGATGGCTACACCTTC. Its protein is CASKGGGGALDGYTF.

The chain links TRBV9 to TRBJ1-3; a possible D gene is TRBD1 (5 bases). This CDR3 region has 18 residues. With 0 bases removed from V and 2 bases from J, the gap between germline ends came to 18 bases. Germline V CDR1 and CDR2: SGDLS, YYNGEE. CDR3 amino acids: CASSVEIGGQGPGNTIYF. The CDR3 DNA reads TGTGCCAGCAGCGTAGAGATCGGAGGGCAGGGTCCTGGAAACACCATATATTTT. The whole variable domain, remainder taken from reference TRBV9 and TRBJ1-3, is DSGVTQTPKHLITATGQRVTLRCSPRSGDLSVYWYQQSLDQGLQFLIQYYNGEERAKGNILERFSAQQFPDLHSELNLSSLELGDSALYFCASSVEIGGQGPGNTIYFGEGSWLTVV.

The V and J genes are TRBV5-1 and TRBJ1-2, with D maybe TRBD1 (6 bases). Deletions cut 0 bases from V and 7 bases from J, with 10 bases between. Germline assignment: CDR1 SGHRS and CDR2 YFSETQ. CDR3 length equals 13 residues. The chain's CDR3 is CASSLDRVAGYTF. CDR3 nucleotides: TGCGCCAGCAGCTTGGACAGGGTAGCTGGCTACACCTTC.

The J gene is TRBJ1-1, the V gene TRBV28; 7 nucleotides line up with TRBD1. V trimming: 3 bases; J trimming: 0 bases; junction bases outside the gene matches: 4. CDR1 and CDR2 (germline): MDHEN, SYDVKM. This CDR3 has 15 residues. CDR3 sequence (DNA): TGTGCCAGCAGTTTCCTTAGGGGGCTGAACACTGAAGCTTTCTTT. Residues: CASSFLRGLNTEAFF. Supplemented by reference TRBV28 and TRBJ1-1, the full variable domain reads DVKVTQSSRYLVKRTGEKVFLECVQDMDHENMFWYRQDPGLGLRLIYFSYDVKMKEKGDIPEGYSVSREKKERFSLILESASTNQTSMYLCASSFLRGLNTEAFFGQGTRLTVV.

This chain links TRBV6-6 with TRBJ1-3, with TRBD1 matching over 7 bases. Trimming cost V 7 bases and J 4 bases; bases outside gene matches: 7. CDR1 and CDR2 (germline): MNHNY, SVGAGI (reference sequence). The CDR3 length is 14 residues. The CDR3 region has the DNA TGTGCCAGCATCCTCGGGACAGCCGGAAACACCATATATTTT. It yields the protein CASILGTAGNTIYF.

The rearrangement joins TRBV7-2 to TRBJ2-5, with 10 bases matching TRBD2. The V gene end was trimmed by 4 bases and the J gene end by 3 bases; junction bases not matched to a gene: 2. The V gene's germline CDR1 is SGHTA and CDR2 FQGNSA. This CDR3 has 14 residues. This CDR3 is CASSSGLAEETQYF. In nucleotides, the CDR3 is TGTGCCAGCAGCTCCGGACTAGCGGAAGAGACCCAGTACTTC.

This clone was seen only once. The rearrangement uses TRBV6-5 and TRBJ2-7; 7 bases line up with TRBD1. Trimming removed 5 bases from V and 4 bases from J; junction bases left unmatched: 8. Per germline, CDR1 MNHEY and CDR2 SVGAGI. The CDR3 length is 14 residues. In DNA form, the CDR3 reads TGTGCCAGCAGTCCACAGGGGTGGGTGTACGAGCAGTACTTC. Protein sequence: CASSPQGWVYEQYF.

V usage is TRBV6-4 and J usage is TRBJ2-5; D possibly corresponds to TRBD1 (6 bases). CDR3 length equals 15 residues. V lost 2 bases to trimming and J lost 4 bases, with 14 bases between them. Germline-derived CDR1 and CDR2 are MRHNA and SNTAGT. This chain's CDR3 is CASSDPGRGGETQYF. The CDR3 nucleotides are TGTGCCAGCAGTGACCCGGGACGAGGGGGAGAGACCCAGTACTTC.